Below, 30 T cell receptor beta chains from the same sample are listed, as sequenced in a study of blood T cell repertoires in COVID-19. The repertoire was sequenced with immunoSEQ multiplex PCR; TCRdb's copy has only in-frame clones and lacks some. The table shows about 22,000 clones, with less than 95% occurring only once. The sequenced sample consisted of peripheral blood. The receptors come from a man aged 65 to 79 with acute or convalescent COVID-19.

The chain carries TRBV20-1 and TRBJ1-2; 10 bases line up with TRBD1. The CDR3 sequence is 14 residues long. Germline CDR1 and CDR2: DFQATT and SNEGSKA (reference sequence). After removal of 3 bases from V and 4 bases from J, the junction contained 5 bases not matched to a gene. CDR3 sequence reads: CSASSGQGSYGYTF. CDR3 coding DNA: TGCAGTGCTAGTTCGGGACAGGGGAGCTATGGCTACACCTTC.

This chain connects TRBV30 to TRBJ1-2; no clear D. Looked up from germline, CDR1 is GTSNPN and CDR2 is SVGIG (reference sequence). V was clipped by 2 bases and J by 3 bases, with 7 bases between them. The CDR3 loop spans 12 amino acids. The CDR3 reads CAWSPEDYGYTF. The CDR3 DNA sequence: TGTGCCTGGAGTCCTGAGGACTATGGCTACACCTTC.

The chain recombines TRBV28 with TRBJ2-7; D is possibly TRBD1 (6 bases). CDR3 length: 11 amino acids. Germline CDR1 MDHEN, CDR2 SYDVKM. V was trimmed by 6 bases and J by 7 bases, leaving 10 bases between them. The DNA of the CDR3 is TGTGCCAGCAGCTTACAGGGTGAGCAGTACTTC. It specifies CASSLQGEQYF.

DNA of the CDR3: TGTGCCAGCAGTTTCTCGCGAGGTTTGGTCGAGCAGTACTTC. Its translation is CASSFSRGLVEQYF. V usage is TRBV28 and J usage is TRBJ2-7; D gene uncertain. V was clipped by 3 bases and J by 6 bases, with 15 bases between them. Germline-derived CDR1 and CDR2 are MDHEN and SYDVKM. The CDR3 runs 14 residues.

This clone appeared a single time. V and J are TRBV12-3 or TRBV12-4 and TRBJ2-7; 7 positions match TRBD1. The J segment lost 6 bases and the V segment lost 7 bases, leaving 6 bases of the junction unmatched. This CDR3 comprises 12 residues. CDR3 in DNA: TGTGCCAGCAACAGGGGAACTATCGAGCAGTACTTC. This sequence encodes CASNRGTIEQYF.

The V gene is TRBV6-2 or TRBV6-3, the J gene TRBJ1-2; D call uncertain. The V and J ends lost 0 bases and 6 bases respectively, with 8 bases between them. From germline, CDR1 is MNHEY and CDR2 SVGEGT. The CDR3 covers 13 residues. The CDR3 region is CASSYSYGDGYTF. The CDR3 DNA sequence: TGTGCCAGCAGTTACTCCTACGGGGATGGCTACACCTTC.

V and J are TRBV18 and TRBJ2-5; TRBD1 matches at 7 bases. This CDR3 spans 16 amino acids. CDR1 and CDR2 (germline): KGHSH, LQKENI. V was clipped by 3 bases and J by 1 base; unmatched bases: 8. CDR3 loop: CASSPLGTATQETQYF. The CDR3, as DNA: TGTGCCAGCTCACCCCTCGGGACAGCGACCCAAGAGACCCAGTACTTC.

CDR3 amino acids: CASGHVTGGGTEAFF. The CDR3 coding sequence is TGCGCCAGCGGACACGTCACAGGGGGCGGCACTGAAGCTTTCTTT. The J gene is TRBJ1-1, the V gene TRBV4-1, with 9 bases aligning to TRBD1. V dropped 8 bases and J dropped 4; count of bases not matched to a gene: 11. The CDR3 has 15 residues. Looked up from germline, CDR1 is MGHRA and CDR2 is YSYEKL.

This clone was detected a few times. The chain recombines TRBV28 with TRBJ1-2; D gene uncertain. The CDR3 length is 14 residues. In germline, CDR1 is MDHEN, CDR2 SYDVKM. Trimming shortened V by 2 bases and J by 2 bases, and 9 bases separated the two germline ends. The CDR3 DNA sequence: TGTGCCAGCAGTTTAAGCGGACCGAACTATGGCTACACCTTC. This codes for CASSLSGPNYGYTF.

This chain uses TRBV7-2 with TRBJ1-1; D is undetermined. Germline values: CDR1 SGHTA, CDR2 FQGNSA. V was cut by 3 bases and J by 1 base, with 6 bases left in between. The CDR3 sequence is 13 residues long. CDR3 bases: TGTGCCAGCAGCTTCGACAAGAACACTGAAGCTTTCTTT. It encodes CASSFDKNTEAFF. Supplemented by reference TRBV7-2 and TRBJ1-1, the full variable domain reads GAGVSQSPSNKVTEKGKDVELRCDPISGHTALYWYRQSLGQGLEFLIYFQGNSAPDKSGLPSDRFSAERTGGSVSTLTIQRTQQEDSAVYLCASSFDKNTEAFFGQGTRLTVV.

The chain uses TRBV7-2 and TRBJ1-1; 8 positions agree with TRBD1. Trimming cost V 3 bases and J 7 bases; bases outside gene matches: 4. This CDR3 is 13 amino acids long. Germline CDR1 reads SGHTA; CDR2 reads FQGNSA. The CDR3 coding sequence is TGTGCCAGCAGCTTCCGGGACAGGAGTGAAGCTTTCTTT. Its protein product is CASSFRDRSEAFF.

V gene TRBV11-3 combines with J gene TRBJ2-3; 8 nucleotides line up with TRBD2. The CDR3 is 17 residues long. The V segment lost 1 base and the J segment 3 bases; nucleotides outside the gene matches: 9. Per the germline V gene, CDR1 is SGHNT and CDR2 is YENEEA. The CDR3: CASSLGQRSGRTDTQYF. CDR3 nucleotide sequence: TGTGCCAGCAGCTTAGGACAGAGAAGCGGGAGAACAGATACGCAGTATTTT.

The chain is built from TRBV6-5 and TRBJ2-7, with D perhaps TRBD2 (6 bases). Deletions cut 4 bases from V and 5 bases from J, with 12 bases between. The CDR3 consists of 13 residues. Germline CDR1 and CDR2: MNHEY and SVGAGI. The chain's CDR3 is CASSSRLGDEQYF. The CDR3 region has the DNA TGTGCCAGCAGTTCAAGACTAGGCGACGAGCAGTACTTC.

The chain combines TRBV18 with TRBJ1-5; D may be TRBD1 (5 bases). The CDR3 totals 15 residues. The V gene's germline CDR1 is KGHSH and CDR2 LQKENI. The V end was cut by 3 bases, the J end by 0 bases, with 9 bases between. Here the CDR3 reads CASSPQRGSNQPQHF. The CDR3 DNA reads TGTGCCAGCTCACCTCAAAGGGGTAGCAATCAGCCCCAGCATTTT.

The rearrangement joins TRBV12-1 to TRBJ2-3; TRBD2 is taken as the D call from the table, unchecked against the DNA. TRBV12-1 is marked as a pseudogene. This CDR3 spans 19 amino acids. Here the CDR3 DNA reads TGTGCCAGCAGCTTTCATTTCTGGGCATCGGGGAGGGGTACAGATACGCAGTATTTT. Translation gives CASSFHFWASGRGTDTQYF.

The chain carries TRBV27 and TRBJ1-1, with 8 bases fitting TRBD1. The J segment lost 4 bases and the V segment lost 6 bases, leaving 7 bases of the junction unmatched. The CDR3 contains 14 residues. Germline V gene data show CDR1 as MNHEY and CDR2 as SMNVEV (reference sequence). CDR3 bases: TGTGCCAGCAGATCCAGGGGGCTTGGCACTGAAGCTTTCTTT. It is translated as CASRSRGLGTEAFF.

The chain carries TRBV11-3 and TRBJ2-1; a possible D gene is TRBD2 (5 bases). Germline loops: CDR1 SGHNT, CDR2 YENEEA. This CDR3 contains 15 residues. The V end was cut by 5 bases, the J end by 2 bases, with 13 bases between. This CDR3 is CASSRGLAPYNEQFF. CDR3 in DNA: TGTGCCAGCAGCCGCGGGCTAGCCCCCTACAATGAGCAGTTCTTC.

This rearrangement joins TRBV19 to TRBJ1-1; D is undetermined. Germline V gene lookup returns CDR1 LNHDA and CDR2 SQIVND (reference sequence). This CDR3 is built from 12 residues. The V end lost 5 bases, the J end lost 8 bases, and 12 bases lay between the germline ends. The CDR3 region has the DNA TGTGCCAGTAGTTTTTTGGACTCAGAAGCTTTCTTT. This translates into CASSFLDSEAFF.

In this sample, this clone turned up once. The chain uses TRBV18 and TRBJ2-7; D is ambiguous. Germline CDR1 KGHSH, CDR2 LQKENI. The CDR3 consists of 13 residues. V lost 5 bases and J 0 bases, leaving 8 bases between the germline ends. The CDR3 DNA reads TGTGCCAGCTCATTAGATGCCTCCTACGAGCAGTACTTC. This gives the protein CASSLDASYEQYF. Full variable domain (outside the CDR3, taken from reference TRBV18 and TRBJ2-7): NAGVMQNPRHLVRRRGQEARLRCSPMKGHSHVYWYRQLPEEGLKFMVYLQKENIIDESGMPKERFSAEFPKEGPSILRIQQVVRGDSAAYFCASSLDASYEQYFGPGTRLTVT.

This clone showed up just once. V and J are TRBV29-1 and TRBJ1-1; weak D call: TRBD1 (6 bases). In germline, CDR1 is SQVTM, CDR2 ANQGSEA. The CDR3 has 13 amino acids. Trimming left V 3 bases short and J 10 bases short, with 18 bases between. The CDR3 coding sequence is TGCAGCGTTGACCGTTACCAGACAGGATCAGCTTTCTTT. Protein: CSVDRYQTGSAFF.

This clone was detected only a few times. The gene calls are TRBV7-2 and TRBJ2-7, with 8 bases identical to TRBD1. V lost 7 bases and J lost 2; bases outside the gene matches: 7. The CDR3 spans 14 residues. Germline values: CDR1 SGHTA, CDR2 FQGNSA. The chain's CDR3 is CASTLDRGTYEQYF. The CDR3 DNA reads TGTGCCAGCACCCTTGACAGGGGTACCTACGAGCAGTACTTC.

The chain has TRBV5-1 and TRBJ1-5; a possible D gene is TRBD1 (6 bases). The CDR3 extends over 15 amino acids. CDR1 and CDR2 from the germline V gene are SGHRS and YFSETQ. The ends were cut back, 4 bases at V and 2 bases at J, with 13 bases in the middle. The DNA for the CDR3 is TGCGCCAGCAGCCCCGGAGGGGGGGGCAATCAGCCCCAGCATTTT. Its protein product is CASSPGGGGNQPQHF.

The gene calls are TRBV27 and TRBJ2-2; 9 positions match TRBD2. The CDR3 totals 18 residues. Germline loops: CDR1 MNHEY, CDR2 SMNVEV (reference sequence). Losses at the gene ends were 7 bases for V and 2 bases for J; bases not matched to a gene: 14. CDR3 in DNA: TGTGCCAGCAAGCGGTTCGGCGGGAGGGCCGGCAACACCGGGGAGCTGTTTTTT. Translated, it gives CASKRFGGRAGNTGELFF.

The chain joins TRBV28 to TRBJ2-1; 13 bases map to TRBD2. V lost 6 bases to trimming and J lost 6 bases; unmatched junction nucleotides: 8. The CDR3 runs 16 residues. Germline loops: CDR1 MDHEN, CDR2 SYDVKM. CDR3 in DNA: TGTGCCAGCAGCTCTGGACTAGCGGGAGTAAGCAATGAGCAGTTCTTC. Translated: CASSSGLAGVSNEQFF.

The chain uses TRBV11-2 and TRBJ2-7; 8 bases fit TRBD2. Germline CDR1 is SGHAT and CDR2 is FQNNGV. V was clipped by 1 base and J by 0 bases; unmatched bases: 2. The CDR3 is 15 residues long. The CDR3 DNA follows: TGTGCCAGCAGCTTAGGCCTAGCGGGCTCCTACGAGCAGTACTTC. Its protein is CASSLGLAGSYEQYF.

The V and J genes are TRBV5-5 and TRBJ2-1; TRBD2 agrees at 7 bases. The CDR3 covers 16 residues. Germline V gene sequence: CDR1 SGHKS, CDR2 YYEKEE (reference sequence). After removal of 5 bases from V and 0 bases from J, the junction contained 8 bases not matched to a gene. The CDR3 sequence is CASSFSGPNSYNEQFF. The CDR3 nucleotides are TGTGCCAGCAGTTTTAGCGGGCCAAACTCCTACAATGAGCAGTTCTTC.

The V and J genes are TRBV24-1 and TRBJ2-3, with 9 nucleotides matching TRBD1. J lost 6 bases, V lost 2 bases, and 2 bases had no gene match. Germline CDR1 reads KGHDR; CDR2 reads SFDVKD. This CDR3 has 14 residues. Written as DNA, the CDR3 is TGTGCCACCAGTGATTGGACAGGGGCGGATACGCAGTATTTT. This encodes CATSDWTGADTQYF.

The rearrangement uses TRBV29-1 and TRBJ2-3, with D unclear. The CDR3 covers 10 residues. V was clipped by 6 bases and J by 5 bases, with 6 bases between them. Per germline, CDR1 SQVTM and CDR2 ANQGSEA. CDR3 protein: CSVNKDTQYF. The DNA for the CDR3 is TGCAGCGTAAATAAAGATACGCAGTATTTT.

A single count supports this clone. The chain is built from TRBV19 and TRBJ1-5; perhaps TRBD1 as D (6 bases). Germline V gene lookup returns CDR1 LNHDA and CDR2 SQIVND (reference sequence). V gave up 7 bases and J gave up 3 bases, with 16 bases separating them. The CDR3 extends over 15 amino acids. CDR3 sequence (DNA): TGTGCCAGTACACAGGGTGGTGGAGTCAATCAGCCCCAGCATTTT. It yields the protein CASTQGGGVNQPQHF.

The gene calls are TRBV7-2 and TRBJ1-5, with 10 positions matching TRBD1. The germline gives CDR1 SGHTA, CDR2 FQGNSA. This CDR3 region has 14 residues. The trim removed 3 bases at V and 6 bases at J, leaving 2 bases unmatched. The CDR3 here is CASSLTGGGQPQHF. The CDR3 nucleotides read TGTGCCAGCAGCTTGACAGGGGGCGGTCAGCCCCAGCATTTT.